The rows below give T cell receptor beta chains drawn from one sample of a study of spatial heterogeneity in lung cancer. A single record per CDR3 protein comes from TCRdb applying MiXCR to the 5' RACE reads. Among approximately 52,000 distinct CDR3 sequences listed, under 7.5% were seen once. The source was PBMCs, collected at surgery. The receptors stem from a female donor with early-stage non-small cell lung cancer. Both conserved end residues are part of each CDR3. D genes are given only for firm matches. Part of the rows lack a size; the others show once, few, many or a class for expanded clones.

CDR3: CASSNRAFSGNTIYF; DNA: TGTGCCAGCAGCAACCGGGCGTTCTCTGGAAACACCATATATTTT; size: few; J: TRBJ1-3; V: TRBV7-2; D: -
CDR3: CASSPQGPYGYTF; DNA: TGTGCCAGCAGCCCACAGGGTCCCTATGGCTACACCTTC; size: few; J: TRBJ1-2; V: TRBV7-9; D: -
CDR3: CASRDSNQPQHF; DNA: TGTGCCAGCAGGGATAGCAATCAGCCCCAGCATTTT; size: many; J: TRBJ1-5; V: TRBV6-2/TRBV6-3; D: -
CDR3: CASSSVANYGYTF; DNA: TGTGCCAGCAGTTCGGTAGCTAACTATGGCTACACCTTC; size: many; J: TRBJ1-2; V: TRBV28; D: -
CDR3: CASSRQGGGADTQYF; DNA: TGTGCCAGCAGTCGACAGGGGGGAGGCGCAGATACGCAGTATTTT; size: many; J: TRBJ2-3; V: TRBV28; D: TRBD1
CDR3: CASSQDGWRITDTQYF; DNA: TGCGCCAGCAGCCAAGATGGCTGGCGCATCACAGATACGCAGTATTTT; size: many; J: TRBJ2-3; V: TRBV4-3; D: -
CDR3: CASTLTGEDQPQHF; DNA: TGTGCCAGCACCCTGACAGGTGAGGATCAGCCCCAGCATTTT; size: -; J: TRBJ1-5; V: TRBV6-2/TRBV6-3; D: -
CDR3: CASRTGGTGELFF; DNA: TGCGCCAGCAGGACAGGGGGCACCGGGGAGCTGTTTTTT; size: -; J: TRBJ2-2; V: TRBV5-1; D: TRBD1
CDR3: CSARENGPQINQPQHF; DNA: TGCAGTGCTAGAGAAAATGGACCCCAAATAAATCAGCCCCAGCATTTT; size: -; J: TRBJ1-5; V: TRBV20-1; D: -
CDR3: CSARQFEGQITDTQYF; DNA: TGCAGTGCTAGACAATTCGAGGGACAGATCACAGATACGCAGTATTTT; size: -; J: TRBJ2-3; V: TRBV20-1; D: TRBD1
CDR3: CASSEGLAEETQYF; DNA: TGTGCCAGCAGCGAGGGACTAGCTGAGGAGACCCAGTACTTC; size: many; J: TRBJ2-5; V: TRBV7-9; D: TRBD2
CDR3: CASSSPPSFLAGQETQYF; DNA: TGTGCCAGCAGCTCCCCCCCTTCATTTCTAGCGGGGCAAGAGACCCAGTACTTC; size: few; J: TRBJ2-5; V: TRBV7-2; D: TRBD2
CDR3: CSARDRGATGELFF; DNA: TGCAGTGCTAGAGATCGGGGGGCCACCGGGGAGCTGTTTTTT; size: few; J: TRBJ2-2; V: TRBV20-1; D: -
CDR3: CACSRGTYNEQFF; DNA: TGTGCCTGCTCCAGGGGTACCTACAATGAGCAGTTCTTC; size: many; J: TRBJ2-1; V: TRBV30; D: -
CDR3: CASSPRGAGTDTQYF; DNA: TGTGCCAGCAGCCCGCGGGGGGCGGGTACAGATACGCAGTATTTT; size: many; J: TRBJ2-3; V: TRBV7-3; D: TRBD2
CDR3: CASSRTSSTDTQYF; DNA: TGTGCCAGCAGTCGGACCTCTAGCACAGATACGCAGTATTTT; size: many; J: TRBJ2-3; V: TRBV6-1; D: -
CDR3: CASSLAGELVF; DNA: TGTGCCAGCAGCTTAGCCGGGGAGCTGGTTTTT; size: -; J: TRBJ2-2; V: TRBV11-2; D: -
CDR3: CASRPLAGDYNEQFF; DNA: TGTGCCAGCAGACCCCTAGCGGGGGACTACAATGAGCAGTTCTTC; size: -; J: TRBJ2-1; V: TRBV6-5; D: TRBD2
CDR3: CASSQVGNTEAFF; DNA: TGTGCCAGCAGCCAAGTCGGGAACACTGAAGCTTTCTTT; size: many; J: TRBJ1-1; V: TRBV4-2; D: -
CDR3: CASSPGPWGDEQYF; DNA: TGTGCCAGCTCACCCGGACCGTGGGGGGACGAGCAGTACTTC; size: many; J: TRBJ2-7; V: TRBV18; D: -
CDR3: CASSSDFRGIQYF; DNA: TGTGCCAGCAGTTCGGACTTTAGAGGCATTCAGTACTTC; size: -; J: TRBJ2-4; V: TRBV12-3/TRBV12-4; D: -
CDR3: CASSPFSGNDNEQFF; DNA: TGTGCCAGCTCACCATTTTCCGGGAACGACAATGAGCAGTTCTTC; size: many; J: TRBJ2-1; V: TRBV18; D: -
CDR3: CASSRRGEDTQYF; DNA: TGTGCCAGCAGCCGGAGAGGGGAAGATACGCAGTATTTT; size: many; J: TRBJ2-3; V: TRBV14; D: -
CDR3: CASSFGPANTEAFF; DNA: TGCGCCAGCAGCTTTGGACCGGCGAACACTGAAGCTTTCTTT; size: -; J: TRBJ1-1; V: TRBV5-1; D: -
CDR3: CSARVPTVDEQYF; DNA: TGCAGTGCTAGAGTACCGACAGTGGACGAGCAGTACTTC; size: -; J: TRBJ2-7; V: TRBV20-1; D: -
CDR3: CASSQEMGGITYNEQFF; DNA: TGTGCCAGCAGCCAAGAAATGGGGGGGATCACCTACAATGAGCAGTTCTTC; size: many; J: TRBJ2-1; V: TRBV4-2; D: TRBD2